This TCR beta chain was found in a study of blood T cell repertoires in COVID-19. The overall study: Spain, Italy and the United States supplied samples that represented acute and convalescent COVID-19.

CDR1 and CDR2 from the germline V gene are SGHKS and YYEKEE (reference sequence). Trimming cost V 6 bases and J 3 bases; bases outside gene matches: 4. The CDR3 sequence is 13 residues long. Participants were aged roughly 18 to 89 years from more than 20 US areas. Recovered status applied to Cohort 3 donors who had two consecutive negative PCRs. It also applied to those with clearance or with symptom resolution. TCRdb keeps only in-frame clones here, not all; method: immunoSEQ multiplex PCR. The data hold around 180,000 clones, with about 83% observed a single time. The source material was PBMCs or T cells enriched from blood (not recorded which). J is TRBJ1-1 and V is TRBV5-5; TRBD1 matches at 8 bases. This TCR was sampled from a woman in her thirties who had recovered from COVID-19. The CDR3 region is CASKGQDDTEAFF. CDR3 bases: TGTGCCAGCAAGGGACAGGATGACACTGAAGCTTTCTTT.